The present T cell receptor (beta chain) was sequenced within a study of blood T cell repertoires in COVID-19. This CDR3 is built from 15 residues. Per the germline V gene, CDR1 is LNHDA and CDR2 is SQIVND (reference sequence). Trimming removed 5 bases from V and 1 base from J; junction bases left unmatched: 8. Only in-frame clones appear in the TCRdb table, and some are missing; sequencing was by immunoSEQ multiplex PCR. Of approximately 65,000 clones detected, just over 85% appear once; the ten largest clones hold approximately 5.1%. The clonotype originates from a human donor in a cohort sampled during active COVID-19. The V call is TRBV19, the J call TRBJ2-7, with 7 bases fitting TRBD1. What was sequenced was peripheral blood. Here the CDR3 reads CASSDPGTASYEQYF. The DNA for the CDR3 is TGTGCCAGTAGTGACCCCGGGACAGCTTCCTACGAGCAGTACTTC.